This T cell receptor (beta chain) was sequenced in a study of blood T cell repertoires in COVID-19. Study overall: From T cells, B-cell-depleted T cells, or PBMCs came the material, which was cDNA or gDNA.

As originally analysed: The authors estimated nucleated cell counts from reference gene primer amplification. The repertoire was sequenced with immunoSEQ multiplex PCR; TCRdb's copy has only in-frame clones and lacks some. That table supplies the V and J calls and clone size; D and trimming were determined from the DNA. In the table there are about 200,000 clones, roughly 84% of which are singletons. Trimming removed 5 bases at V and 7 bases at J, with 14 bases between. This CDR3 region has 13 residues. Germline V CDR1 and CDR2: SGHTA, FQGNSA. The sample consisted of peripheral blood. The J gene is TRBJ1-2, the V gene TRBV7-2, with D unclear. The origin of this receptor is a man in his fifties with COVID-19, enrolled during active disease. The CDR3 here is CASSPGVSLGYTF. The CDR3 nucleotides are TGTGCCAGCAGCCCCGGGGTTTCTCTTGGCTACACCTTC.